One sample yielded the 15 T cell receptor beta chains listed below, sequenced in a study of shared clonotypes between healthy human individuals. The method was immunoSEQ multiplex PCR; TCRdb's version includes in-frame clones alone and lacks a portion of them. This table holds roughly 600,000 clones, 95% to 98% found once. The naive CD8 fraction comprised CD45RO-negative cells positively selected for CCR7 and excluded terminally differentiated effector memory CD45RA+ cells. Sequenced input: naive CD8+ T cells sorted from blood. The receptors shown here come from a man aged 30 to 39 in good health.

The CDR3 protein is CASSELGSQETQYF. CDR3 DNA sequence: TGTGCCAGCAGTGAATTAGGATCTCAAGAGACCCAGTACTTC. This chain uses TRBV25-1 with TRBJ2-5; D call uncertain. This CDR3 has 14 amino acids. V was shortened by 1 base and J by 2 bases, with 8 bases between the two germline ends. The germline V gene has CDR1 MGHDK and CDR2 SYGVNS.

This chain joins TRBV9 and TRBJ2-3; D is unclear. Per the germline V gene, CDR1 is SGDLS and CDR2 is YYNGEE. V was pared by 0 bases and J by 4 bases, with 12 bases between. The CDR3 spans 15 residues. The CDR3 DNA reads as TGTGCCAGCAGCGTAGGGGCAGCGCGCGCAGATACGCAGTATTTT. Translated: CASSVGAARADTQYF.

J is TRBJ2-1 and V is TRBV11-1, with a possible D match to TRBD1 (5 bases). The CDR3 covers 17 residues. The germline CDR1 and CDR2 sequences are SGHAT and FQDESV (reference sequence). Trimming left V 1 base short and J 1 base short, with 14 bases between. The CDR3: CASSLGRDSPSYNEQFF. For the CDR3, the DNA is TGTGCCAGCAGCTTAGGCCGTGACAGTCCGTCCTACAATGAGCAGTTCTTC.

The CDR3 reads CSVDRDTQYF. The CDR3 DNA reads TGCAGCGTTGACCGGGATACGCAGTATTTT. The genes are TRBV29-1 and TRBJ2-3; D gene uncertain. From germline, CDR1 is SQVTM and CDR2 ANQGSEA. The CDR3 loop spans 10 amino acids. V lost 3 bases and J lost 6, with 4 bases in between.

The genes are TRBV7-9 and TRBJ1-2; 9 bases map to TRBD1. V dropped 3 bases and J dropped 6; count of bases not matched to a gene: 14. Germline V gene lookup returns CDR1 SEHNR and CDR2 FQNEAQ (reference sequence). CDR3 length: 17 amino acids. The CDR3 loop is CASSFSGTGTYRDGYTF. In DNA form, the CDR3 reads TGTGCCAGCAGCTTTTCCGGGACAGGGACCTACCGGGATGGCTACACCTTC. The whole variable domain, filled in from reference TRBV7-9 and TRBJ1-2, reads DTGVSQNPRHKITKRGQNVTFRCDPISEHNRLYWYRQTLGQGPEFLTYFQNEAQLEKSRLLSDRFSAERPKGSFSTLEIQRTEQGDSAMYLCASSFSGTGTYRDGYTFGSGTRLTVV.

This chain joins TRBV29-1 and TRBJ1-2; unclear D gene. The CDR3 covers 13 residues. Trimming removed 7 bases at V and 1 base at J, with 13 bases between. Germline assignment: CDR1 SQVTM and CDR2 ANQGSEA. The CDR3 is CSGAGGDNYGYTF. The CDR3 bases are TGCAGCGGTGCGGGCGGAGATAACTATGGCTACACCTTC.

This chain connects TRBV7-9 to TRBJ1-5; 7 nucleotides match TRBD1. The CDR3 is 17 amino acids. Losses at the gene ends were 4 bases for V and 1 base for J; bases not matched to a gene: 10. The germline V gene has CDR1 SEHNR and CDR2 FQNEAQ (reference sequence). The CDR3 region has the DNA TGTGCCAGCAGCTCGGGACAGTCGATAACGAGCAATCAGCCCCAGCATTTT. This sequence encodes CASSSGQSITSNQPQHF.

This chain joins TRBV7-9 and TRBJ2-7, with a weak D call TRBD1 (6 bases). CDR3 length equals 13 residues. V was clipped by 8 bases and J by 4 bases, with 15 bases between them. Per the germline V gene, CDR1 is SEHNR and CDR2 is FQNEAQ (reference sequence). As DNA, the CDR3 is TGTGCCAGCCAGGGGATCAGGGAGTACGAGCAGTACTTC. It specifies CASQGIREYEQYF.

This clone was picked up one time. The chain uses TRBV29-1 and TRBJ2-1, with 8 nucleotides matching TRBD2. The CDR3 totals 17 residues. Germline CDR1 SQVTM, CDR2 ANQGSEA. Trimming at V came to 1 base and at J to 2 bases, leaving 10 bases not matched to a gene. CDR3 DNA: TGCAGCGTTGAAGGGCCCGTCGGGGGGGCAACCTACAATGAGCAGTTCTTC. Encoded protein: CSVEGPVGGATYNEQFF.

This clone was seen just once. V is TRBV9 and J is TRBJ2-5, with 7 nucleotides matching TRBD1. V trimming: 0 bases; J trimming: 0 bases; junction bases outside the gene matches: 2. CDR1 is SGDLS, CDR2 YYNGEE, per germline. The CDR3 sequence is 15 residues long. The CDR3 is CASSVAGTDQETQYF. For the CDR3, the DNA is TGTGCCAGCAGCGTAGCTGGGACAGACCAAGAGACCCAGTACTTC.

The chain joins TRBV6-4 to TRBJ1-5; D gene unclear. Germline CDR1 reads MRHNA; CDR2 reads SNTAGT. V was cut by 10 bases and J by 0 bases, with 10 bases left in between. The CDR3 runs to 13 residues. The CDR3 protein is CATEPDSNQPQHF. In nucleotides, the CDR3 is TGTGCCACCGAGCCGGATAGCAATCAGCCCCAGCATTTT.

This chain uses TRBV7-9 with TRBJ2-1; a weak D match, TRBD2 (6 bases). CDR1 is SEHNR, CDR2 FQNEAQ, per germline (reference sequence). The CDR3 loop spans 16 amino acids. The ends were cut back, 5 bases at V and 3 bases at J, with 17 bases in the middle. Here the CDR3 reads CASSPVFGRHYNEQFF. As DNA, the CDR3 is TGTGCCAGCAGCCCCGTTTTTGGGAGGCACTACAATGAGCAGTTCTTC.

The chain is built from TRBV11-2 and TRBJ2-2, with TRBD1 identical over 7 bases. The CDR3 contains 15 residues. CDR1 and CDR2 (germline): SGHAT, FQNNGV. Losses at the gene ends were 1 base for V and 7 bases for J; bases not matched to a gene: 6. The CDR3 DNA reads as TGTGCCAGCAGCTTAGTGGCTACAGGGGTCGGGGAGCTGTTTTTT. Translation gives CASSLVATGVGELFF.

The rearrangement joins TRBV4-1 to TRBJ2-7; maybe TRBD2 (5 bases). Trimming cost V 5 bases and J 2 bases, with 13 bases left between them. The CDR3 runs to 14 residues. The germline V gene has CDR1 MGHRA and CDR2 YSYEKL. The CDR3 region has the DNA TGCGCCAGCAGCGGTAGATCGGGGACCTACGAGCAGTACTTC. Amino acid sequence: CASSGRSGTYEQYF.

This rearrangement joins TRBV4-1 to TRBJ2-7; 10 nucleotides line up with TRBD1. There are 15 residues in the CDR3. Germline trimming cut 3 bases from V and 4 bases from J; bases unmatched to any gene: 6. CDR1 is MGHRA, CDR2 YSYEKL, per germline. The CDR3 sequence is CASSQGTGEYYEQYF. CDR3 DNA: TGCGCCAGCAGCCAGGGGACAGGGGAATATTACGAGCAGTACTTC.